This T cell receptor beta chain was retrieved from a study of shared clonotypes between healthy human individuals. TCRdb's table, derived via immunoSEQ multiplex PCR, lists solely in-frame clones and lacks some. The sample gives roughly 1.4 million clones, less than 99% of which show up once; approximately 0.4% is in the top ten. Germline assignment: CDR1 MDHEN and CDR2 SYDVKM. V lost 6 bases and J lost 4, with 16 bases in between. The CDR3 sequence is 15 residues long. The chain is built from TRBV28 and TRBJ1-5, with a possible D match to TRBD1 (5 bases). The receptor comes from a man aged 25-40 years in good health. Source material: naive CD4+ T cells sorted from blood. As to subset: CD45RA+ positively selected. CDR3 sequence: CASRDFQGGNQPQHF. The CDR3 coding sequence is TGTGCCAGCAGGGATTTCCAGGGAGGGAATCAGCCCCAGCATTTT.